This T cell receptor (beta chain) comes out of a study of CD8 T cells in ankylosing spondylitis. Via MiXCR, TCRdb re-called the 5' RACE reads, giving one row per CDR3 protein. The sample lists about 200,000 distinct CDR3 sequences; 9.5% to 15% were seen once. In its sample, this clonotype was seen a few times. CDR3 size: 14 residues. Trimming shortened V by 5 bases and J by 5 bases, and 16 bases separated the two germline ends. This chain uses TRBV12-3 or TRBV12-4 with TRBJ2-7, with a weak D call TRBD1 (5 bases). The source material was blood, either unsorted or a sorted T cell fraction (not recorded which). The TCR comes from a male donor with ankylosing spondylitis or in good health (not recorded which). Here the CDR3 reads CASSPAGFSNEQYF. The CDR3 region has the DNA TGTGCCAGCAGTCCCGCAGGGTTTAGCAACGAGCAGTACTTC.